This TCR beta chain was identified in a study of cytomegalovirus exposure and HLA in healthy donors. General observations from the study: A later analysis revealed that TCR association rates differed between HLA loci, peaking at DRB1 and bottoming out at HLA-C. An Asian-associated ancestry cluster reportedly showed fewer N-insertions than the approximately 670-donor mean in a later analysis. It was shown in a later analysis that HLA-associated TCR beta chains were more clonally expanded than other, equally common chains.

Primers: 60 Vbeta forward and 13 Jbeta reverse. TCRdb keeps only in-frame clones here, not all; method: immunoSEQ multiplex PCR. The table shows 250,000 or so clones, with around 81% occurring only once. Concerning this clone itself: Its specificity is not known.

Healthy people donating bone marrow made up the donors. Source material: PBMCs. This sequence was found in a woman between 55 and 75 years old in good health and CMV-seropositive.

The CDR3 region has the DNA TGTGCCAGCAGCTTTACACGTGGCTACACCTTC. Translated: CASSFTRGYTF. The gene calls are TRBV28 and TRBJ1-2; D not resolved. CDR3 length equals 11 residues. Germline CDR1 reads MDHEN; CDR2 reads SYDVKM. Trimming pared 6 bases from V and 7 bases from J, leaving 9 bases between.